The rows below give T cell receptor beta chains drawn from one sample of a study of cytomegalovirus exposure and HLA in healthy donors. Sequenced by immunoSEQ multiplex PCR; TCRdb stores in-frame clones only, minus some. The sample lists tens of thousands of clones, just under 90% occurring once. The source material was PBMCs. The receptors were sampled from a man in his late teens or twenties in good health and CMV-seronegative. Both conserved end residues are part of each CDR3. Each record gives: clone size, V gene, D gene, J gene, CDR3 DNA, CDR3 protein. A D gene is named only where the DNA matches it firmly. Clone size is not always given. Where it is, it says once, few, many or a class for expanded clones.

-	TRBV19	TRBD1	TRBJ2-2	TGTGCCAGCCTAGTAAAACCCCAGGGGGCGGTCACCGGGGAGCTGTTTTTT	CASLVKPQGAVTGELFF
-	TRBV5-1	-	TRBJ2-1	TGCGCCAGCAGTTCTAGGCTCAATGCCCCGCAGTTCTTC	CASSSRLNAPQFF
-	TRBV5-6	-	TRBJ2-7	TGTGCCAGCAGCTTAAGTGGGCCTCCCGAGTACTTC	CASSLSGPPEYF
-	TRBV7-2	TRBD2	TRBJ2-7	TGTGCCAGCAGCTTACGCCGCTTGACTAGCGGGCACCCCTACGAGCAGTACTTC	CASSLRRLTSGHPYEQYF
-	TRBV14	TRBD2	TRBJ2-1	TGTGCCAGCAGCCAACGACTAGCGGGCAATGAGCAGTTCTTC	CASSQRLAGNEQFF
-	TRBV5-5	TRBD1	TRBJ1-1	TGTGCCAGCAGTTTCCCCCCACAGACAGGGGGCGGGGGGGCTTTCTTT	CASSFPPQTGGGGAFF
-	TRBV7-2	TRBD2	TRBJ2-2	TGTGCCAGCAGCTTAGCTAGGACTAGCGGGAGCTGGGCCGGGGAGCTGTTTTTT	CASSLARTSGSWAGELFF
-	TRBV5-1	TRBD2	TRBJ2-7	TGCGCCAGCAGGACTAGCGAGGTCTACGAGCAGTACTTC	CASRTSEVYEQYF
-	TRBV19	-	TRBJ2-7	TGTGCCAGTAGTAACCTAGTGGGAGTGGGATACGAGCAGTACTTC	CASSNLVGVGYEQYF
-	TRBV11-2	-	TRBJ1-4	TGTGCCAGCAGCTTAGGTGGTCAGGGGCCTAATGAAAAACTGTTTTTT	CASSLGGQGPNEKLFF
-	TRBV7-9	TRBD1	TRBJ2-6	TGTGCCAGCAGCCCGGGACAGGGCTCTGGGGCCAACGTCCTGACTTTC	CASSPGQGSGANVLTF
-	TRBV28	-	TRBJ2-5	TGTGCCAGCAGTTTGCCCCACAGGATCCAAGAGACCCAGTACTTC	CASSLPHRIQETQYF
-	TRBV7-9	-	TRBJ2-6	TGTGCCAGCGGTGGGGAGGCTGGGGCCAACGTCCTGACTTTC	CASGGEAGANVLTF
-	TRBV5-6	-	TRBJ2-3	TGTGCCAGCAACCCGGTAGGGGGGGCCACAGATACGCAGTATTTT	CASNPVGGATDTQYF
-	TRBV9	TRBD2	TRBJ2-7	TGTGCCAGCAGCGGGTCTAGCGGGAGGGGTCAGGACGAGCAGTACTTC	CASSGSSGRGQDEQYF
-	TRBV7-9	TRBD2	TRBJ2-1	TGTGCCAGCAGCGCGAACAGGGCCTTGGGCGGGAGGACCAATGAGCAGTTCTTC	CASSANRALGGRTNEQFF
-	TRBV5-6	TRBD1	TRBJ1-1	TGTGCCAGCAGCTTGCCAGGGACAGGGCGTGAAGCTTTCTTT	CASSLPGTGREAFF
-	TRBV6-5	-	TRBJ1-4	TGTGCCAGCAGTTACGGTTCAGGGTACAATGAAAAACTGTTTTTT	CASSYGSGYNEKLFF
few	TRBV20-1	-	TRBJ1-2	TGCAGTGCTTCGGGGTTTGGCTACACCTTC	CSASGFGYTF
-	TRBV28	-	TRBJ2-2	TGTGCCAGCAGTTCTCTCCGCCTATCGGGAAGGGCCGGGGAGCTGTTTTTT	CASSSLRLSGRAGELFF
once	TRBV7-6	-	TRBJ2-2	TGTGCCAGCAGCTTAGTCAGGGGGAACACCGGGGAGCTGTTTTTT	CASSLVRGNTGELFF
-	TRBV28	-	TRBJ1-5	TGTGCCAGCAGTTTATCTTTGTATCAGCCCCAGCATTTT	CASSLSLYQPQHF
-	TRBV5-8	-	TRBJ2-1	TGTGCCAGCAGCTTGGCCCGCGGGAATGAGCAGTTCTTC	CASSLARGNEQFF
-	TRBV6-5	TRBD1	TRBJ1-5	TGTGCCAGCAGTTCGGAGGGGGCGATAAATCAGCCCCAGCATTTT	CASSSEGAINQPQHF
-	TRBV19	TRBD1	TRBJ1-5	TGTGCCAGTAGTATCAAGACAGGGGGCCCTAGCAATCAGCCCCAGCATTTT	CASSIKTGGPSNQPQHF
-	TRBV27	-	TRBJ2-7	TGTGCCAGCAGTTCGGACAGCTCCTACGAGCAGTACTTC	CASSSDSSYEQYF
-	TRBV29-1	TRBD1	TRBJ2-7	TGCAGCATCCGGGACAGGGGCTACGAGCAGTACTTC	CSIRDRGYEQYF
-	TRBV6-1	TRBD1	TRBJ1-2	TGTGCCAGCAACACCGCCAGGGGGGCCGGTGGCTACACCTTC	CASNTARGAGGYTF
-	TRBV4-2	-	TRBJ1-5	TGTGCCAGCAGCCATTATCGACAGGGCAATCAGCCCCAGCATTTT	CASSHYRQGNQPQHF
-	TRBV4-2	TRBD1	TRBJ1-2	TGTGCCAGCAGCCAGCCCCACATGGGACAGAACTATGGCTACACCTTC	CASSQPHMGQNYGYTF
-	TRBV7-9	TRBD1	TRBJ1-4	TGTGCCAGCAGCTTGACAGGGGGAGTTGAAAAACTGTTTTTT	CASSLTGGVEKLFF
-	TRBV4-2	TRBD1	TRBJ1-5	TGTGCCAGCAGCTTACGGACAGGGGAGGGGGGCCAGCCCCAGCATTTT	CASSLRTGEGGQPQHF
-	TRBV6-5	-	TRBJ1-5	TGTGCCAGCAGGCAGGGATCTCATCAGCCCCAGCATTTT	CASRQGSHQPQHF
-	TRBV7-2	TRBD1	TRBJ1-2	TGTGCCAGCAGACCACCAGGGGGGACTGGCTACACCTTC	CASRPPGGTGYTF
-	TRBV4-3	-	TRBJ2-2	TGCGCCAGCAGCCAATGGCCAGGGGTTGGCACCGGGGAGCTGTTTTTT	CASSQWPGVGTGELFF
few	TRBV30	TRBD1	TRBJ1-1	TGTGCCTGGCAATACAGGGGCATCACTGAAGCTTTCTTT	CAWQYRGITEAFF
-	TRBV5-1	TRBD2	TRBJ2-3	TGCGCCACCCGAACCGGACTAGCGGATTTTGATACGCAGTATTTT	CATRTGLADFDTQYF
-	TRBV27	-	TRBJ2-1	TGTGCCAGCAGTTTATCGTGGGCTATAGGCAATGAGCAGTTCTTC	CASSLSWAIGNEQFF
-	TRBV6-1	-	TRBJ1-6	TGTGCCAGCGGAGGGTTTAATTCACCCCTCCACTTT	CASGGFNSPLHF
-	TRBV2	-	TRBJ2-7	TGTGCCAGCAGTGGCGGGGACCACGTCGGGCAGTACTTC	CASSGGDHVGQYF
-	TRBV6-1	-	TRBJ2-7	TGTGCCAGCAGCGACAGCCACAACTACGAGCAGTACTTC	CASSDSHNYEQYF
-	TRBV27	-	TRBJ2-7	TGTGCCAGCAGTTTAAGCCTGTCTACCTACGAGCAGTACTTC	CASSLSLSTYEQYF
-	TRBV4-3	TRBD1	TRBJ2-7	TGCGCCAGCAGCCGACAACAGGGGGGAAGCGACGAGCAGTACTTC	CASSRQQGGSDEQYF
-	TRBV9	TRBD1	TRBJ1-1	TGTGCCAGCAGCGTAGGGGGCAGGGGGTTCACTGAAGCTTTCTTT	CASSVGGRGFTEAFF
-	TRBV5-6	TRBD1	TRBJ1-6	TGTGCCAGCAGCCGGAGGGGGACAGGGGGAACTAATTCACCCCTCCACTTT	CASSRRGTGGTNSPLHF
-	TRBV9	TRBD2	TRBJ2-1	TGTGCCAGCAGCCCTCGTGCTAGCGGGAACTCCTACAATGAGCAGTTCTTC	CASSPRASGNSYNEQFF
-	TRBV27	TRBD2	TRBJ2-3	TGTGCCAGCAGTTTATTAACTAGCGCCCGCACAGATACGCAGTATTTT	CASSLLTSARTDTQYF
-	TRBV30	TRBD1	TRBJ2-7	TGTGCCTGGGGACAGGGGGACCCCTACGAGCAGTACTTC	CAWGQGDPYEQYF
-	TRBV5-5	-	TRBJ2-2	TGTGCCAGCAGCTTCGGTAGGGGGATGAACACCGGGGAGCTGTTTTTT	CASSFGRGMNTGELFF
-	TRBV4-3	-	TRBJ1-2	TGCGCCAGCAGCCAAGAATTGGACACCAACTATGGCTACACCTTC	CASSQELDTNYGYTF
once	TRBV27	-	TRBJ2-1	TGTGCCAGCAGTTTTCAGGGATGTGAGCAGTTCTTC	CASSFQGCEQFF
-	TRBV25-1	TRBD1	TRBJ2-7	TGTGCCAGCAGTGCCCCCGGACAGGCTTCCTACGAGCAGTACTTC	CASSAPGQASYEQYF
-	TRBV2	-	TRBJ1-5	TGTGCCAGCAGTGAATTGGGACATGGATATCAGCCCCAGCATTTT	CASSELGHGYQPQHF
-	TRBV6-4	TRBD2	TRBJ2-7	TGTGCCAGCAGTGAAGTAGCGGGAGAAAACTACGAGCAGTACTTC	CASSEVAGENYEQYF
-	TRBV15	TRBD1	TRBJ1-1	TGTGCCACCAGCAGAGATGTTAACAGGGGGCTAATGGGCACTGAAGCTTTCTTT	CATSRDVNRGLMGTEAFF